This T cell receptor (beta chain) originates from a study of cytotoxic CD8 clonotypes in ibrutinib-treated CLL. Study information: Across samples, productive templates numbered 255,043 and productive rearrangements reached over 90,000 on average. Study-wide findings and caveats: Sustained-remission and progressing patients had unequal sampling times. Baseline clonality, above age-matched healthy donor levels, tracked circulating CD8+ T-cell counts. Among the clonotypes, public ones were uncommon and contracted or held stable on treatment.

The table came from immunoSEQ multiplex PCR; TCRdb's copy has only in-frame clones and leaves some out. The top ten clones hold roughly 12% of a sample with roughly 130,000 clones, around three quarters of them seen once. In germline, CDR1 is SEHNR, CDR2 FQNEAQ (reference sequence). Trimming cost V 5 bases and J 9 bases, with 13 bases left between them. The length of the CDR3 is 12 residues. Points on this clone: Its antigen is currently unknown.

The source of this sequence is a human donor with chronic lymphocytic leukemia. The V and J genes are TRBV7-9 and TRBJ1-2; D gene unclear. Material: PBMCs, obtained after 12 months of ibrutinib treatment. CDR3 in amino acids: CASSQDRSSYTF. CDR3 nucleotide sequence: TGTGCCAGCAGCCAGGATAGATCCAGCTACACCTTC.